This TCR beta chain was sequenced during a study of blood T cell repertoires in COVID-19. After removal of 8 bases from V and 10 bases from J, the junction contained 10 bases not matched to a gene. CDR1 MDHEN and CDR2 SYDVKM come from the germline V gene. The CDR3 consists of 14 residues. In the authors' workflow: Amplified reference gene primers provided the basis for estimating nucleated cell counts. Sequencing used immunoSEQ multiplex PCR; TCRdb keeps in-frame clones, though not all of them. From that table come the V and J calls and clone size; the DNA was used to work out D and trimming. The repertoire includes 150,000 to 200,000 clones, roughly 87% of them detected once, and around 7.3% sits in the top ten.

The chain links TRBV28 to TRBJ2-3, with 12 bases fitting TRBD2. The receptor was isolated from a woman in her 70s with COVID-19, enrolled during active disease. The sample comprised peripheral blood. The chain's CDR3 is CASRPSGRASPQYF. The CDR3 nucleotides are TGTGCCAGCCGCCCTAGCGGGAGGGCCAGTCCGCAGTATTTT.